The T cell receptor beta chain described here comes from a study of cytomegalovirus exposure and HLA in healthy donors. Study conclusions and caveats: In an earlier analysis, about 87% or about 30%: the productive usage of most TCR beta V segments. Under in vitro conditions, a few CMV-associated chains were confirmed as specific for CMV antigens. Among TCR beta chains, those listed as cytomegalovirus-associated numbered around 160.

The germline V gene encodes CDR1 GTSNPN and CDR2 SVGIG (reference sequence). The germline V and J ends were trimmed by 2 bases and 1 base, with 9 bases remaining between them. This CDR3 is built from 14 residues. Comments on this clone: Its antigen is as yet unknown.

The PCR ran on 60 Vbeta and 13 Jbeta primers. Sequencing was performed with immunoSEQ multiplex PCR; in TCRdb, only in-frame clones are kept and a portion is missing. The data hold 150,000 to 200,000 clones, with roughly 83% observed a single time. The TCR originated in a boy aged 5-17 years in good health and CMV-seronegative. The gene calls are TRBV30 and TRBJ1-3; D not certain. Sequenced sample: PBMCs. Written as DNA, the CDR3 is TGTGCCTGGAGTCGGGTGGGTTCTGGAAACACCATATATTTT. It is translated as CAWSRVGSGNTIYF.